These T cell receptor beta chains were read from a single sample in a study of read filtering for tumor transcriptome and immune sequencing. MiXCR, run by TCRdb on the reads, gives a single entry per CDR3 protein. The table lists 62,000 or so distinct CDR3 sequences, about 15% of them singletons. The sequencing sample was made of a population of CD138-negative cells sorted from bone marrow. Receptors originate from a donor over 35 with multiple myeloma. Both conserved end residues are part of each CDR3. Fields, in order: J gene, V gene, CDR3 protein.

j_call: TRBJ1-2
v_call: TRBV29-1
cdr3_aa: CSVDAAGYTF

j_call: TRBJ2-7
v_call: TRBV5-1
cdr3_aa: CASSLVGLAGEIEQYF

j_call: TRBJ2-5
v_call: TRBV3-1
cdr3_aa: CASTQTGLYQETQYF

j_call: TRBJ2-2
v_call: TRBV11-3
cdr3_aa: CASSLRPGANTGELFF

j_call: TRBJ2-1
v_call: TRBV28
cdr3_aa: CATRGYNEQFF

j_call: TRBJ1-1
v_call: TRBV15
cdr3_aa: CATSRDHRESTEAFF

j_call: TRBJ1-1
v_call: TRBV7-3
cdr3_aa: CASSLNGNEAFF

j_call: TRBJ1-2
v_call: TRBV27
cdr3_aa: CASSLRQGSSINYGYTF

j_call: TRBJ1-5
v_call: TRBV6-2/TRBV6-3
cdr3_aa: CASRPQVTGGQPQHF

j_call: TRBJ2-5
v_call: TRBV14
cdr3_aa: CASSPHGLQETQYF

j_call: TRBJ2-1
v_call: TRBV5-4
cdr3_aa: CASSDPPGLATNNEQFF

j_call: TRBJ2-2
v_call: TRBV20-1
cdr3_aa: CSARDLRGGMNTGELFF

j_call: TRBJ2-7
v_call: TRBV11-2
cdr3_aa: CASSSDRGLHEQYF

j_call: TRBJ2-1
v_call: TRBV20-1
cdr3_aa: CSAPLADEQFF

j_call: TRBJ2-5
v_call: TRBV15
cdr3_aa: CATSRDGRTQQETQYF

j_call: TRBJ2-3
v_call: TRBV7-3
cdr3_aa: CASSQRFTDTQYF

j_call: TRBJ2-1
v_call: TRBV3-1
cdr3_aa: CASSPPRTGSYNEQFF

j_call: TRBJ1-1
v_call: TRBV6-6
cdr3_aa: CASSYDTGGRGVNTEAFF

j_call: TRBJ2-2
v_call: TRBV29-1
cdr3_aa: CSVHLPNTGELFF

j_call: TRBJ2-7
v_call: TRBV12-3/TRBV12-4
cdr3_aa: CASSSPFEGQGFKAYEQYF

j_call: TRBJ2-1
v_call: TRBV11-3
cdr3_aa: CASSFRGTSSSYNEQFF

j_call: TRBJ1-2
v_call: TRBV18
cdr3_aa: CASSENRERYTF

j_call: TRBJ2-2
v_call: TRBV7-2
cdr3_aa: CASSLDPAGNTGELFF

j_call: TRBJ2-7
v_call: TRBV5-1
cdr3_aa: CASSLGTGPVYYEQYF

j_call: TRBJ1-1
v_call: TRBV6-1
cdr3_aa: CASSRQGKNTEAFF

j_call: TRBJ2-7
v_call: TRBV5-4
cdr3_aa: CASSLGTGGYEQYF

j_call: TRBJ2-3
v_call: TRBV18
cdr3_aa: CASQTGTGADTQYF

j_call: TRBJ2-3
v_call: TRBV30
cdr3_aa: CAWRPDTQYF

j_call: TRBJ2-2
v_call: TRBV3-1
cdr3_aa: CASSRIAGGMAGELFF

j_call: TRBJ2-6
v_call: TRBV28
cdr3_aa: CASSTGAGANVLTF

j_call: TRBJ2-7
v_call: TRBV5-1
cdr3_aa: CASSLRGSPYEQYF

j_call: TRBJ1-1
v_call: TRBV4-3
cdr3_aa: CASSQLGGERIF

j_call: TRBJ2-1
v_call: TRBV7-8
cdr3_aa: CASSLPIGGLAGGYNEQFF

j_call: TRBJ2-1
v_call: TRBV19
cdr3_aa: CASSPRSSHETFF

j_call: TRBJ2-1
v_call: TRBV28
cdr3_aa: CASCGRMRNERFF

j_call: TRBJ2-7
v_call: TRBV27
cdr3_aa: CASSLGLSPAYEQYF

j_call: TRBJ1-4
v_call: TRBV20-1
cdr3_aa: CSVLTGLNEKLFF

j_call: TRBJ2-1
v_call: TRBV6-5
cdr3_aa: CASSRNAGGLEQFF

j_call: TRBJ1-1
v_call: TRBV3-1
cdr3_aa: CASSPSGRTEAFF

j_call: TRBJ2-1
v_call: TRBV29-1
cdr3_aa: CSVEPLTPVSYNEQFF